In this sample, the clone carrying this TCR beta chain turned up many times. What it binds is not known. This sample was taken from a study of CD8 T cells in ankylosing spondylitis. Points from the study as a whole: Clones that were linked to disease were CD8+ and were relatively rare in peripheral blood. Characteristic, it appeared, of ankylosing spondylitis blood was a TCR beta motif of 7 or 8 highly homologous variants. Clones tied to disease were said to be significantly enriched in matched ankylosing spondylitis synovial fluid. Several of the motif variants were reported before in synovial fluid and blood from reactive arthritis.

The CDR3 is 19 amino acids. Between the trimmed V and J ends, which lost 1 base and 3 bases, there was a span of 21 bases. Germline CDR1 reads MGHRA; CDR2 reads YSYEKL. Construction of TCR beta libraries was performed using quantitative 5'-RACE with molecular barcodes. Each CDR3 protein is one row after TCRdb ran MiXCR on the 5' RACE reads. Found here are about 480,000 distinct CDR3 sequences, roughly a sixth of them singletons; the top ten hold just over 1%. This sequence joins TRBV4-1 and TRBJ2-2, with D perhaps TRBD1 or TRBD2 (5 bases each). Sequenced input: blood, either unsorted or a sorted T cell fraction (not recorded which). The receptor's source is a male donor with ankylosing spondylitis. The CDR3 here is CASSQGPKGPREHTGELFF. As DNA, the CDR3 is TGCGCCAGCAGCCAAGGACCGAAGGGACCTCGGGAACACACCGGGGAGCTGTTTTTT.